Presented here are 16 T cell receptor beta chains from one specimen sequenced in a study of blood T cell repertoires in COVID-19. Profiled with immunoSEQ multiplex PCR; TCRdb holds only in-frame clones, not every one. In the table there are some 110,000 clones, less than 90% of which are singletons. The sample comprised peripheral blood. These receptors all stem from a man aged 65-85 years who had recovered from COVID-19.

The rearrangement joins TRBV10-3 to TRBJ1-2, with D maybe TRBD1 (6 bases). This CDR3 spans 14 amino acids. V gave up 2 bases and J gave up 4 bases, with 11 bases separating them. CDR1 is ENHRY, CDR2 SYGVKD, per germline. The CDR3 region is CAISENGQTYGYTF. The CDR3, as DNA: TGTGCCATCAGTGAGAACGGACAGACCTATGGCTACACCTTC.

V usage is TRBV29-1 and J usage is TRBJ2-2, with TRBD2 identical over 8 bases. Germline CDR1 is SQVTM and CDR2 is ANQGSEA. This CDR3 spans 14 amino acids. V was clipped by 7 bases and J by 2 bases; unmatched bases: 6. The chain's CDR3 is CSAALAGNTGELFF. CDR3 sequence (DNA): TGCAGCGCCGCCCTAGCGGGTAACACCGGGGAGCTGTTTTTT.

This rearrangement joins TRBV11-2 to TRBJ2-4; 10 bases agree with TRBD1. This CDR3 has 15 residues. Trimming at V came to 5 bases and at J to 5 bases, leaving 6 bases not matched to a gene. CDR1 and CDR2 (germline): SGHAT, FQNNGV. The CDR3 is CASSPTGTGENIQYF. The CDR3 DNA sequence: TGTGCCAGCAGCCCGACCGGGACAGGGGAAAACATTCAGTACTTC.

V and J are TRBV5-4 and TRBJ1-5; perhaps TRBD1 as D (6 bases). The CDR3 consists of 13 residues. Germline V gene lookup returns CDR1 SGHNT and CDR2 YYREEE (reference sequence). Trimming took off 0 bases at V and 7 bases at J, with 8 bases between the two ends. The CDR3 nucleotides are TGTGCCAGCAGCTTGGACAGGGAGCAGCCCCAGCATTTT. As protein: CASSLDREQPQHF.

The J gene is TRBJ1-2, the V gene TRBV18; tentatively, D is TRBD1 (6 bases). The CDR3 has 13 residues. The germline V and J ends were trimmed by 5 bases and 6 bases, with 13 bases remaining between them. From germline, CDR1 is KGHSH and CDR2 LQKENI. CDR3 sequence (DNA): TGTGCCAGCTCAATCCAGGGGAATGATGGCTACACCTTC. This gives the protein CASSIQGNDGYTF.

There are a few counts of this clone. The rearrangement links TRBV23-1 to TRBJ1-2, with 8 bases aligning to TRBD1. TRBV23-1 is reported as an ORF; its role is uncertain. The J segment lost 3 bases and the V segment lost 7 bases, leaving 10 bases of the junction unmatched. This CDR3 is 15 amino acids long. CDR3 sequence (DNA): TGCGCCAGCACACGGGAAGGACAGGGTGACTATGGCTACACCTTC. Amino acid sequence: CASTREGQGDYGYTF.

The table lists this clone with a few counts. The identical CDR3 is also encoded by other nucleotide sequences in the sample. The chain carries TRBV5-1 and TRBJ1-1, with D uncertain. The CDR3 covers 13 residues. CDR1 is SGHRS, CDR2 YFSETQ, per germline. V was trimmed by 5 bases and J by 0 bases, leaving 8 bases between them. The DNA of the CDR3 is TGCGCCAGCAGGGTAGGAGTGAACACTGAAGCTTTCTTT. Its translation: CASRVGVNTEAFF. Supplemented by reference TRBV5-1 and TRBJ1-1, the full variable domain reads KAGVTQTPRYLIKTRGQQVTLSCSPISGHRSVSWYQQTPGQGLQFLFEYFSETQRNKGNFPGRFSGRQFSNSRSEMNVSTLELGDSALYLCASRVGVNTEAFFGQGTRLTVV.

The chain carries TRBV7-2 and TRBJ1-5; weak D call: TRBD1 (6 bases). V was cut by 3 bases and J by 5 bases, with 8 bases left in between. The CDR3 spans 13 residues. The germline gives CDR1 SGHTA, CDR2 FQGNSA. CDR3 coding DNA: TGTGCCAGCAGCTTCAGGGGCGATCAGCCCCAGCATTTT. Encoded protein: CASSFRGDQPQHF.

This chain connects TRBV7-6 to TRBJ2-7; 9 nucleotides agree with TRBD2. The CDR3 contains 15 residues. V was clipped by 5 bases and J by 1 base; unmatched bases: 6. Germline CDR1 SGHVS, CDR2 FNYEAQ. The CDR3 coding sequence is TGTGCCAGCAGCAAGCTGACTAGCGGTTCCTACGAGCAGTACTTC. This sequence encodes CASSKLTSGSYEQYF.

The genes are TRBV7-2 and TRBJ1-1, with 7 bases lining up with TRBD1. With 4 bases clipped from V and 4 bases from J, the junction kept 3 bases outside the gene matches. The CDR3 spans 13 residues. Germline loops: CDR1 SGHTA, CDR2 FQGNSA. CDR3 DNA sequence: TGTGCCAGCAGCTATAACAGGGGCACTGAAGCTTTCTTT. As protein: CASSYNRGTEAFF.

J is TRBJ1-3 and V is TRBV18; 7 positions agree with TRBD1. The CDR3 runs to 15 residues. Trimming took 2 bases from V and 8 from J; bases not matched to a gene: 9. The germline V gene has CDR1 KGHSH and CDR2 LQKENI. The CDR3 nucleotides read TGTGCCAGCTCACCAAGTACAGGGGAGAAAGACACCATATATTTT. Residues: CASSPSTGEKDTIYF.

This rearrangement joins TRBV4-2 to TRBJ2-1; D is undetermined. The V end was cut by 3 bases, the J end by 9 bases, with 6 bases between. There are 11 residues in the CDR3. The V gene's germline CDR1 is LGHNA and CDR2 YNFKEQ. The CDR3 protein is CASSQMSEQFF. CDR3 DNA sequence: TGTGCCAGCAGCCAGATGAGTGAGCAGTTCTTC.

The chain is built from TRBV30 and TRBJ1-6, with TRBD1 matching over 7 bases. The CDR3 contains 14 residues. The V gene's germline CDR1 is GTSNPN and CDR2 SVGIG (reference sequence). V trimming: 5 bases; J trimming: 7 bases; junction bases outside the gene matches: 8. CDR3 residues: CAWSRAGGNSPLHF. The CDR3 coding sequence is TGTGCCTGGTCACGGGCAGGGGGGAATTCACCCCTCCACTTT.

The chain is built from TRBV2 and TRBJ1-5; the match to TRBD1 covers 9 bases. This CDR3 is built from 15 residues. With 6 bases clipped from V and 4 bases from J, the junction kept 7 bases outside the gene matches. The germline CDR1 and CDR2 sequences are SNHLY and FYNNEI. The CDR3 spells CASSVDRGNNQPQHF. The CDR3 bases are TGTGCCAGCAGCGTTGACAGGGGGAATAATCAGCCCCAGCATTTT.

The chain is built from TRBV5-1 and TRBJ2-7; possible D gene TRBD1, 5 bases. Per germline, CDR1 SGHRS and CDR2 YFSETQ. The CDR3 is made up of 15 amino acids. Trimming cost V 1 base and J 2 bases, with 13 bases left between them. The CDR3 here is CASSLMAKGTYEQYF. The DNA of the CDR3 is TGCGCCAGCAGCTTGATGGCGAAGGGGACCTACGAGCAGTACTTC. The complete variable domain, with remaining parts taken from reference TRBV5-1 and TRBJ2-7, reads KAGVTQTPRYLIKTRGQQVTLSCSPISGHRSVSWYQQTPGQGLQFLFEYFSETQRNKGNFPGRFSGRQFSNSRSEMNVSTLELGDSALYLCASSLMAKGTYEQYFGPGTRLTVT.

V is TRBV5-1 and J is TRBJ1-4, with 7 bases fitting TRBD1. The CDR3 sequence is 15 residues long. The trim removed 2 bases at V and 3 bases at J, leaving 4 bases unmatched. Germline V gene lookup returns CDR1 SGHRS and CDR2 YFSETQ. The CDR3 region has the DNA TGCGCCAGCAGCTTTTACAGGGGTGCTAATGAAAAACTGTTTTTT. Amino acids: CASSFYRGANEKLFF.